Reported below is one TCR beta chain. The antigen is unknown. The entry originates in a study of T cell responses to AZD1222 COVID-19 vaccine. The study, taken as a whole, reports: Only a handful of people who got AZD1222 tested seropositive at baseline.

Trimming cost V 5 bases and J 0 bases, with 14 bases left between them. The CDR3 contains 17 residues. CDR1 and CDR2 from the germline V gene are SEHNR and FQNEAQ (reference sequence). Sequencing was performed with immunoSEQ multiplex PCR; in TCRdb, only in-frame clones are kept and a portion is missing. This sample has 110,000 to 150,000 clones, with about 92% found just once. Sequencing was performed on peripheral blood, taken on day 0 of AZD1222 vaccination. This TCR was recovered from an adult in good health. The V call is TRBV7-9, the J call TRBJ1-6, with TRBD1 as a possible D gene (6 bases). The CDR3 loop reads CASSRVGASSYNSPLHF. The CDR3, as DNA: TGTGCCAGCAGCCGAGTGGGGGCCAGCTCCTATAATTCACCCCTCCACTTT.